Detailed here is one T cell receptor beta chain. Assay used: immunoSEQ multiplex PCR; TCRdb lists only in-frame clones, some missing. The sample includes hundreds of thousands of clones, around 89% seen only once; the top ten take approximately 1.5%. Treatment here: around 19 received Ad26.COV2.S at low or high dose, single or two shots; 5 received placebo; per-sample allocation not given. Specimen acquisition occurred on day 63 following the initial vaccine or placebo injection. Expressing Wuhan-strain SARS-CoV-2 spike, an Ad26 vector served as the vaccine. The data were taken from a study of Ad26.COV2.S vaccination and SARS-CoV-2 variants. Germline CDR1 reads SGHAT; CDR2 reads FQNNGV. V lost 5 bases and J 0 bases, leaving 19 bases between the germline ends. This CDR3 contains 17 residues.

The TCR originated in a person between 18 and 60 years old who received the Ad26.COV2.S COVID-19 vaccine or a placebo. Sequenced here: peripheral blood, sampled in a trial of Ad26.COV2.S vaccine versus placebo. The chain links TRBV11-2 to TRBJ2-5; tentatively, D is TRBD1 (6 bases). In DNA, the CDR3 is TGTGCCAGCAGCCCAGGGGCGATCGGGACACACCAAGAGACCCAGTACTTC. Translating gives CASSPGAIGTHQETQYF. Full variable domain (rest looked up from reference TRBV11-2 and TRBJ2-5): EAGVAQSPRYKIIEKRQSVAFWCNPISGHATLYWYQQILGQGPKLLIQFQNNGVVDDSQLPKDRFSAERLKGVDSTLKIQPAKLEDSAVYLCASSPGAIGTHQETQYFGPGTRLLVL.